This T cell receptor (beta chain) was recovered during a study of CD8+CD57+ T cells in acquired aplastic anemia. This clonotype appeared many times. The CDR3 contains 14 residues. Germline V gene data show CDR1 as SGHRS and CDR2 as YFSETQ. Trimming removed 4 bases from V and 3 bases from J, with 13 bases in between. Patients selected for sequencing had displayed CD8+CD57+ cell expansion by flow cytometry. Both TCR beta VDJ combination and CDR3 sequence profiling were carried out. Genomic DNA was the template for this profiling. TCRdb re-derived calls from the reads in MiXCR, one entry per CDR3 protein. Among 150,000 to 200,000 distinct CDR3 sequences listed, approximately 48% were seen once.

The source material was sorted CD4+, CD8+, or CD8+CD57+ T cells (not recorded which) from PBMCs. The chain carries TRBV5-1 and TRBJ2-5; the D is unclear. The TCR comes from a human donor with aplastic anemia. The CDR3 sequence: CASSMTQLEETQYF. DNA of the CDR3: TGCGCCAGCAGCATGACACAACTGGAAGAGACCCAGTACTTC.